Following are 23 T cell receptor beta chains from one sample sequenced in a study of blood T cell repertoires in COVID-19. The method was immunoSEQ multiplex PCR; TCRdb's version includes in-frame clones alone and lacks a portion of them. The table has some 220,000 clones, 70% to 90% seen once. The sequenced sample consisted of peripheral blood. The receptors come from a woman aged 18-29 years who had recovered from COVID-19.

V usage is TRBV3-1 (or the pseudogene TRBV3-2) and J usage is TRBJ2-1; 9 bases are a match to TRBD2. CDR1 is LGHDT, CDR2 YNNKEL, per germline (reference sequence). V shed 0 bases and J 0 bases; nucleotides not matched to a gene: 6. The CDR3 is made up of 18 amino acids. The DNA of the CDR3 is TGTGCCAGCAGCCAAGAGGAGCTAGCGGGGCACTCCTACAATGAGCAGTTCTTC. Translation gives CASSQEELAGHSYNEQFF.

The chain recombines TRBV18 with TRBJ2-1; 7 nucleotides line up with TRBD1. The junction had 2 bases not matched to a gene; V was cut back by 6 bases and J by 6 bases. This CDR3 has 12 amino acids. Germline values: CDR1 KGHSH, CDR2 LQKENI. The DNA of the CDR3 is TGTGCCAGCTCGAGACAGGGCAATGAGCAGTTCTTC. The encoded protein is CASSRQGNEQFF.

A single count supports this clone. The chain carries TRBV10-3 and TRBJ2-6, with 7 bases aligning to TRBD1. The ends lost 0 bases at V and 4 bases at J; junction bases unmatched: 6. From germline, CDR1 is ENHRY and CDR2 SYGVKD. The CDR3 is 17 residues long. The CDR3 coding sequence is TGTGCCATCAGTGAGTCGGGAGACAGGGTAGGGGCCAACGTCCTGACTTTC. Its translation is CAISESGDRVGANVLTF.

The genes are TRBV25-1 and TRBJ2-1, with 7 bases identical to TRBD2. Germline CDR1 and CDR2: MGHDK and SYGVNS. CDR3 length: 16 amino acids. Unmatched junction bases numbered 11, after V lost 4 bases and J lost 5 bases. This CDR3 is CASSGGREAGDNEQFF. In nucleotides, the CDR3 is TGTGCCAGCAGTGGGGGCCGGGAGGCCGGGGACAATGAGCAGTTCTTC.

The chain carries TRBV5-1 and TRBJ2-7; 8 bases agree with TRBD1. With V trimmed by 5 bases and J by 7 bases, 11 bases remained unmatched. The CDR3 covers 14 residues. CDR1 is SGHRS, CDR2 YFSETQ, per germline. The CDR3 nucleotides read TGCGCCAGCAGTTTTCAGGGGGCGGAGAGTGAGCAGTACTTC. It translates to CASSFQGAESEQYF.

DNA for the CDR3: TGTGCCAGCAGGACAGGAGGCTATGGCTACACCTTC. It is translated as CASRTGGYGYTF. This rearrangement joins TRBV27 to TRBJ1-2; tentative D call: TRBD1 (6 bases). Germline lookup yields CDR1 MNHEY and CDR2 SMNVEV (reference sequence). The CDR3 length is 12 residues. The ends were cut back, 6 bases at V and 4 bases at J, with 9 bases in the middle.

The V gene is TRBV3-1 (or the pseudogene TRBV3-2), the J gene TRBJ2-5; 14 bases match TRBD2. J lost 5 bases, V lost 0 bases, and 8 bases had no gene match. The CDR3 has 18 amino acids. Germline V gives CDR1 LGHDT, CDR2 YNNKEL (reference sequence). CDR3 nucleotide sequence: TGTGCCAGCAGCCAAGATGCGGGACTAGCGGGAGTGTGGGAGACCCAGTACTTC. Its protein is CASSQDAGLAGVWETQYF.

The chain is built from TRBV10-3 and TRBJ1-2, with 10 positions matching TRBD1. Germline assignment: CDR1 ENHRY and CDR2 SYGVKD. The CDR3 consists of 15 residues. V shed 10 bases and J 0 bases; nucleotides not matched to a gene: 8. The CDR3 loop reads CATSPGTGANYGYTF. As DNA, the CDR3 is TGTGCCACCTCCCCCGGGACAGGGGCTAACTATGGCTACACCTTC.

V gene TRBV13 combines with J gene TRBJ2-6; 10 bases agree with TRBD2. CDR1 PRHDT and CDR2 FYEKMQ come from the germline V gene (reference sequence). Trimming at V came to 4 bases and at J to 3 bases, leaving 9 bases not matched to a gene. The CDR3 is 18 residues long. In DNA, the CDR3 is TGTGCCAGCAGCTATCCCCTAGCGGGAGAAGGTGGGGCCAACGTCCTGACTTTC. Translating gives CASSYPLAGEGGANVLTF.

The chain has TRBV21-1 and TRBJ2-7; the table's D gene call, TRBD2, was not cross checked with the DNA. TRBV21-1 is a known pseudogene. The CDR3 has 18 residues. CDR3 sequence (DNA): TGTGCCAGCAGCAAATCTAAGGGACTAGCGGGAGAGGAGGACGAGCAGTACTTC. Protein sequence: CASSKSKGLAGEEDEQYF.

The chain is built from TRBV7-9 and TRBJ1-1; no definite D call. The germline gives CDR1 SEHNR, CDR2 FQNEAQ (reference sequence). There are 15 residues in the CDR3. The germline V and J ends were trimmed by 1 base and 2 bases, with 11 bases remaining between them. The CDR3: CASSLGGYPNTEAFF. CDR3 nucleotide sequence: TGTGCCAGCAGCTTAGGAGGGTACCCTAACACTGAAGCTTTCTTT.

This clone came up once. The rearrangement joins TRBV4-1 to TRBJ2-1; D not certain. This CDR3 is 15 amino acids long. V lost 1 base and J lost 7, with 14 bases in between. Germline CDR1 MGHRA, CDR2 YSYEKL. The CDR3 sequence is CASSQVNPARNEQFF. The DNA of the CDR3 is TGCGCCAGCAGCCAAGTGAACCCAGCGAGGAATGAGCAGTTCTTC.

The chain uses TRBV12-3 or TRBV12-4 and TRBJ1-2; D perhaps matches TRBD1 (5 bases). Trimming pared 1 base from V and 6 bases from J, leaving 9 bases between. CDR3 length: 13 amino acids. Here the CDR3 reads CASSLVTDDGYTF. Here the CDR3 DNA reads TGTGCCAGCAGTTTAGTGACAGACGATGGCTACACCTTC.

The gene calls are TRBV29-1 and TRBJ2-1; D perhaps matches TRBD2 (6 bases). The germline V and J ends were trimmed by 6 bases and 3 bases, with 12 bases remaining between them. The V gene's germline CDR1 is SQVTM and CDR2 ANQGSEA. The CDR3 has 13 amino acids. The chain's CDR3 is CSVPAGHYNEQFF. In DNA form, the CDR3 reads TGCAGCGTACCCGCGGGGCACTACAATGAGCAGTTCTTC.

The chain couples TRBV7-9 to TRBJ2-1; 9 bases map to TRBD1. Germline-derived CDR1 and CDR2 are SEHNR and FQNEAQ (reference sequence). The CDR3 totals 13 residues. The junction had 3 bases not matched to a gene; V was cut back by 5 bases and J by 7 bases. The CDR3 is CASSHGQGNEQFF. The DNA of the CDR3 is TGTGCCAGCAGCCACGGACAGGGGAATGAGCAGTTCTTC.

V and J are TRBV27 and TRBJ1-1, with D unclear. Germline loops: CDR1 MNHEY, CDR2 SMNVEV (reference sequence). The CDR3 loop spans 13 amino acids. V gave up 3 bases and J gave up 1 base, with 6 bases separating them. The CDR3 region is CASSFFGNTEAFF. The CDR3 DNA reads as TGTGCCAGCAGTTTTTTCGGGAACACTGAAGCTTTCTTT.

The chain is built from TRBV27 and TRBJ2-7; 7 nucleotides agree with TRBD1. Per the germline V gene, CDR1 is MNHEY and CDR2 is SMNVEV (reference sequence). This CDR3 has 15 residues. V dropped 7 bases and J dropped 2; count of bases not matched to a gene: 11. For the CDR3, the DNA is TGTGCCAGCACTCGGGGTGGGACAGTACCCTACGAGCAGTACTTC. It encodes CASTRGGTVPYEQYF.

This clone is a singleton in its sample. The chain links TRBV25-1 to TRBJ2-7, with 7 bases lining up with TRBD2. V trimming: 2 bases; J trimming: 3 bases; junction bases outside the gene matches: 10. CDR3 length: 16 amino acids. The germline gives CDR1 MGHDK, CDR2 SYGVNS. CDR3 coding DNA: TGTGCCAGCAGTGAAGGTGAGAAGATAGCGGGCTACGAGCAGTACTTC. This codes for CASSEGEKIAGYEQYF.

V usage is TRBV5-1 and J usage is TRBJ2-3; 7 bases match TRBD2. V shed 0 bases and J 5 bases; nucleotides not matched to a gene: 6. This CDR3 is built from 15 residues. In germline, CDR1 is SGHRS, CDR2 YFSETQ. This CDR3 reads CASSLVTGGEDTQYF. DNA for the CDR3: TGCGCCAGCAGCTTGGTAACGGGAGGTGAAGATACGCAGTATTTT.

The rearrangement links TRBV30 to TRBJ2-3; 7 bases are shared with TRBD2. Germline V gene data show CDR1 as GTSNPN and CDR2 as SVGIG (reference sequence). The J segment lost 1 base and the V segment lost 7 bases, leaving 8 bases of the junction unmatched. This CDR3 spans 14 amino acids. The CDR3 coding sequence is TGTGCCTCTTCTTGGGCGGGGGGCACAGATACGCAGTATTTT. It codes for CASSWAGGTDTQYF.

On this clone itself: This sample includes further DNA sequences coding for the same CDR3. For the CDR3, the DNA is TGTGCCAGCTCCCGCACAGGGAACACTGAAGCTTTCTTT. It specifies CASSRTGNTEAFF. The chain couples TRBV18 to TRBJ1-1, with D possibly TRBD1 on 5 matching bases. CDR1 is KGHSH, CDR2 LQKENI, per germline. There are 13 residues in the CDR3. Trimming took off 6 bases at V and 1 base at J, with 9 bases between the two ends.

V usage is TRBV3-1 (or the pseudogene TRBV3-2) and J usage is TRBJ1-5; D unclear. The CDR3 spans 14 residues. Trimming shortened V by 4 bases and J by 4 bases, and 11 bases separated the two germline ends. CDR1 and CDR2 from the germline V gene are LGHDT and YNNKEL (reference sequence). CDR3 sequence: CASSLREENQPQHF. CDR3 in DNA: TGTGCCAGCAGCCTAAGGGAGGAGAATCAGCCCCAGCATTTT.

This sequence joins TRBV5-1 and TRBJ2-1, with D tentatively TRBD1 (5 bases). CDR1 SGHRS and CDR2 YFSETQ come from the germline V gene. The CDR3 consists of 17 residues. With 4 bases removed from V and 7 bases from J, the gap between germline ends came to 24 bases. CDR3 amino acids: CASSTKIRVGGSNEQFF. In DNA form, the CDR3 reads TGCGCCAGCAGCACCAAAATCAGGGTTGGTGGCTCAAATGAGCAGTTCTTC.